These T cell receptor beta chains were read from a single sample in a study of CD8+ T cells in alopecia areata. TCRdb keeps only in-frame clones here, not all; method: immunoSEQ multiplex PCR. The repertoire holds 250,000 or so clones, with under 70% as singletons. The sample in question was CD4+ T cells sorted from blood, obtained at week 0. All receptors come from a human donor with alopecia areata. CDR3s include the opening cysteine and the closing phenylalanine or tryptophan. The D gene is left open where the match is weak. The listing skips clone size in some rows; elsewhere it reads once, few, many or a size class.

once,TRBD2,TRBJ2-1,TRBV9,TGTGCCAGCAGCGCGGCGGGGGATTTCTACAATGAGCAGTTCTTC,CASSAAGDFYNEQFF
.,.,TRBJ2-7,TRBV13,TGTGCCAGCAGCCCTGGGACGATCCCCTACGAGCAGTACTTC,CASSPGTIPYEQYF
.,TRBD2,TRBJ2-1,TRBV7-9,TGTGCCAGCAGCAACCGGGACTACTACAATGAGCAGTTCTTC,CASSNRDYYNEQFF
few,TRBD2,TRBJ2-5,TRBV4-2,TGTGCCAGCAGTAGCGGGGGGGCCCGTAGATTTGGGACCCAGTACTTC,CASSSGGARRFGTQYF
few,TRBD2,TRBJ2-5,TRBV2,TGTGCCAGCAGGTCTAGCGGGACGGCCCAGTACTTC,CASRSSGTAQYF
.,.,TRBJ2-1,TRBV4-3,TGCGCCAGCAGCCAAGCTGGGGGGGCGGGATACAATGAGCAGTTCTTC,CASSQAGGAGYNEQFF
.,.,TRBJ2-5,TRBV5-1,TGCGCCAGCAGTGGGATCCTCGAGACCCAGTACTTC,CASSGILETQYF
once,TRBD1,TRBJ1-6,TRBV9,TGTGCCAGCAGCGGGCCGGGACAGGGGTCCTCACCCCTCCACTTT,CASSGPGQGSSPLHF
.,.,TRBJ2-1,TRBV9,TGTGCCAGCAGCGTAGGGGCTATCGACACCAATGAGCAGTTCTTC,CASSVGAIDTNEQFF
.,.,TRBJ1-3,TRBV6-5,TGTGCCAGCAGTTCAGTGGGAAACACCATATATTTT,CASSSVGNTIYF
.,.,TRBJ2-7,TRBV29-1,TGCAGCGTTGGAGCCGGGGCCCCCTACGAGCAGTACTTC,CSVGAGAPYEQYF
.,TRBD1,TRBJ1-6,TRBV4-3,TGCGCCAGCAGCCTAGGGGGCATAGGTTATAATTCACCCCTCCACTTT,CASSLGGIGYNSPLHF
once,TRBD1,TRBJ2-4,TRBV15,TGTGCCACAGGACAGGGGACAAACATTCAGTACTTC,CATGQGTNIQYF
once,.,TRBJ1-1,TRBV30,TGTGCCTGGATGGGACAAGTGAACACTGAAGCTTTCTTT,CAWMGQVNTEAFF
.,.,TRBJ2-7,TRBV5-4,TGTGCCAGCAGCAGTCAGGGCGCCTACGAGCAGTACTTC,CASSSQGAYEQYF
.,.,TRBJ1-4,TRBV30,TGTGCCTGGAGTGTTTATGGGGAAAAACTGTTTTTT,CAWSVYGEKLFF
.,TRBD1,TRBJ2-5,TRBV7-9,TGTGCCAGCAGACAGGGGATTGAATCGGAGACCCAGTACTTC,CASRQGIESETQYF
.,.,TRBJ2-5,TRBV5-1,TGCGCCAGCAGGACAGGCCAAGAGACCCAGTACTTC,CASRTGQETQYF
.,.,TRBJ2-3,TRBV2,TGTGCCAGCAGCCTGCCTGATACGCAGTATTTT,CASSLPDTQYF
.,.,TRBJ2-7,TRBV28,TGTGCCAGCAGTACAGGGACAAGGGTAGACGAGCAGTACTTC,CASSTGTRVDEQYF
few,.,TRBJ2-6,TRBV11-3,TGTGCCAGCAGCTTACAGCCCTCTGGGGCCAACGTCCTGACTTTC,CASSLQPSGANVLTF
.,.,TRBJ1-2,TRBV7-9,TGTGCCAGCAGCCCGAGGGGGTCCGCAAACTATGGCTACACCTTC,CASSPRGSANYGYTF
.,.,TRBJ2-7,TRBV5-6,TGTGCCAGCAGCTTGTTGGGCGAGCAGTACTTC,CASSLLGEQYF
few,.,TRBJ1-5,TRBV19,TGTGCCAGTAGTCAAAGCAATCAGCCCCAGCATTTT,CASSQSNQPQHF
.,.,TRBJ2-3,TRBV11-1,TGTGCCAGCAGCTTACCCACTCGCGGGAACTTCACAGATACGCAGTATTTT,CASSLPTRGNFTDTQYF
.,TRBD1,TRBJ2-5,TRBV7-7,TGTGCTAGCAGTAAGACAGGGACCCGAGAGACCCAGTACTTC,CASSKTGTRETQYF
few,TRBD2,TRBJ2-1,TRBV19,TGTGCCAGTAGTATGTTGGGACTAGTTGTGTTCTTC,CASSMLGLVVFF
.,TRBD1,TRBJ2-4,TRBV7-2,TGTGCCAGCAGACCCCGGGACAGGGACATTCAGTACTTC,CASRPRDRDIQYF
.,.,TRBJ1-2,TRBV30,TGTGCCTGGAGAACCACAGGGCACTATGGCTACACCTTC,CAWRTTGHYGYTF
.,.,TRBJ1-2,TRBV29-1,TGCAGCGTTGCGTACGGCAACTATGGCTACACCTTC,CSVAYGNYGYTF
.,.,TRBJ1-6,TRBV15,TGTGCCACCAGCAGAGTTTCGGGGGCCCGGGCTAATTCACCCCTCCACTTT,CATSRVSGARANSPLHF
.,TRBD1,TRBJ2-5,TRBV28,TGTGCCAGCAGTTACGATGGGACAGCCCAAGGGGAGACCCAGTACTTC,CASSYDGTAQGETQYF